The entry below gives a single T cell receptor beta chain sequence along with its context. The data stem from a study of blood T cell repertoires in COVID-19. Study context: COVID-19 samples from acute and convalescent phases originated in the United States, Italy and Spain. PBMCs, B-cell-depleted T cells, or T cells provided the cDNA or gDNA that made up the material.

Participants were placed into cohorts based on the clinical history they reported. Methods used by the authors: The authors estimated nucleated cell counts from reference gene primer amplification. The repertoire was sequenced with immunoSEQ multiplex PCR; TCRdb's copy has only in-frame clones and lacks some. V and J calls and clone size come straight from that table; D and trimming were deduced from the DNA. The sample includes around 250,000 clones, roughly 85% of them seen just once. CDR1 is SGHRS, CDR2 YFSETQ, per germline. The V end lost 3 bases, the J end lost 1 base, and 17 bases lay between the germline ends. The CDR3 has 17 residues.

The genes are TRBV5-1 and TRBJ2-1; possibly TRBD2 for D (6 bases). Input material: PBMCs or T cells enriched from blood (not recorded which). The origin of this receptor is a woman aged 50 to 60 who had recovered from COVID-19. This chain's CDR3 is CASSSGDSLLSYNEQFF. The DNA for the CDR3 is TGCGCCAGCAGCTCGGGAGACAGCCTCCTTTCCTACAATGAGCAGTTCTTC.